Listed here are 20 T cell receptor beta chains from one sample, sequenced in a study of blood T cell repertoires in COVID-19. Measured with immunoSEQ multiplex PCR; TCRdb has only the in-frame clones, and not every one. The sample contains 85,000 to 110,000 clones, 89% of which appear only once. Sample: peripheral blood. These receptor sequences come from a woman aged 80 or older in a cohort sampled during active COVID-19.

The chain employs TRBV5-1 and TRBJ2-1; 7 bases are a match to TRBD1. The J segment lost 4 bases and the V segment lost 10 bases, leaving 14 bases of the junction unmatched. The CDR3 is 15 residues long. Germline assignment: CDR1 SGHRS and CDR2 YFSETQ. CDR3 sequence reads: CASAVVTGEYNEQFF. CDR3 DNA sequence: TGCGCCTCAGCTGTGGTTACAGGGGAGTACAATGAGCAGTTCTTC.

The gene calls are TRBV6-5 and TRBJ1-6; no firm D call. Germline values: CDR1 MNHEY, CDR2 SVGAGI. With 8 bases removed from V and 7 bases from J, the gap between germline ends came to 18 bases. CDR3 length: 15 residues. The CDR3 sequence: CASQESGRGNSPLHF. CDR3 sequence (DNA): TGTGCCAGCCAGGAATCAGGTCGTGGGAATTCACCCCTCCACTTT.

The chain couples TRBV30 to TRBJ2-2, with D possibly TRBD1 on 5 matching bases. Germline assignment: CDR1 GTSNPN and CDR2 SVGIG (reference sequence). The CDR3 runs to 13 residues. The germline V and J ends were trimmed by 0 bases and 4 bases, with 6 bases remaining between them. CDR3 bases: TGTGCCTGGAGTGTACAGGCCACCGGGGAGCTGTTTTTT. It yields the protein CAWSVQATGELFF.

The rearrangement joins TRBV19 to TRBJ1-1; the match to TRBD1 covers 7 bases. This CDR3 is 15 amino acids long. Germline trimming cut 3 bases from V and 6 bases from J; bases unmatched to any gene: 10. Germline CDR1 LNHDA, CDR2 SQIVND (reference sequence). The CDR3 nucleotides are TGTGCCAGTAGTATTCAGGGCGACAGGGTCCCTGAAGCTTTCTTT. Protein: CASSIQGDRVPEAFF.

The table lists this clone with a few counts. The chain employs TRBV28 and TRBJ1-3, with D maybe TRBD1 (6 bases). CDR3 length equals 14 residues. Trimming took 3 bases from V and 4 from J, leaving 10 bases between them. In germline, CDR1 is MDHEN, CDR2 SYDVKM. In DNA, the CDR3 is TGTGCCAGCAGTTTGCCCGGGACAGGAAACACCATATATTTT. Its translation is CASSLPGTGNTIYF.

This CDR3 is CASSFYIRSETQYF. The CDR3 bases are TGTGCCAGCAGCTTTTATATTCGGTCCGAGACCCAGTACTTC. This sequence joins TRBV5-8 and TRBJ2-5; D gene unclear. The CDR3 is 14 amino acids. CDR1 and CDR2 from the germline V gene are SGHTS and YDEGEE. V lost 2 bases to trimming and J lost 5 bases, with 13 bases between them.

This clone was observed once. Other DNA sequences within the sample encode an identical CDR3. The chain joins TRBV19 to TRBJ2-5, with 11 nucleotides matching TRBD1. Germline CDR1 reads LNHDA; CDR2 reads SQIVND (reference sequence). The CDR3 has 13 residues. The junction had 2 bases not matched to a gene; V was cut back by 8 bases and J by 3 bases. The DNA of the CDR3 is TGTGCCAGTTCGGGACAGGGGGAAGAGACCCAGTACTTC. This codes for CASSGQGEETQYF.

CDR3 sequence (DNA): TGTGCCATCAGTGACTCCTTAGCAGGGAGGAATGAAAAACTGTTTTTT. This codes for CAISDSLAGRNEKLFF. The chain combines TRBV10-3 with TRBJ1-4; a weak D match, TRBD1 (5 bases). Germline V CDR1 and CDR2: ENHRY, SYGVKD. The length of the CDR3 is 16 residues. V lost 3 bases, J lost 5 bases, and 16 bases lay in between.

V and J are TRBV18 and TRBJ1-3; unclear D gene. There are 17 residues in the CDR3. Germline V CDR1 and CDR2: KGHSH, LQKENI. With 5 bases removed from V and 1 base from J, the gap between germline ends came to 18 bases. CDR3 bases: TGTGCCAGCTCATCGACCTATGGGCGGGAGTCTGGAAACACCATATATTTT. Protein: CASSSTYGRESGNTIYF.

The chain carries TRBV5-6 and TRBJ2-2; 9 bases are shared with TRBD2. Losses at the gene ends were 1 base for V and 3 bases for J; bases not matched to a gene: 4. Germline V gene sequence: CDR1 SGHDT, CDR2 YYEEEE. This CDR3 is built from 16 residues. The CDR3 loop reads CASSLSLAGYTGELFF. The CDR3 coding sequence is TGTGCCAGCAGCTTGTCCCTAGCGGGATACACCGGGGAGCTGTTTTTT.

The CDR3 here is CASSVQAMNTEAFF. The CDR3 DNA reads as TGTGCCAGCTCAGTTCAGGCGATGAACACTGAAGCTTTCTTT. The V and J genes are TRBV18 and TRBJ1-1, with no clear D. Trimming left V 5 bases short and J 0 bases short, with 10 bases between. This CDR3 region has 14 residues. Per germline, CDR1 KGHSH and CDR2 LQKENI.

CDR3 sequence (DNA): TGTGCCAGCAGCGTAAACCAGGGGTCCGGGGAGCTGTTTTTT. It yields the protein CASSVNQGSGELFF. The gene calls are TRBV3-1 (or the pseudogene TRBV3-2) and TRBJ2-2; the D gene is possibly TRBD1 (6 bases). The V and J ends lost 5 bases and 6 bases respectively, with 13 bases between them. The CDR3 totals 14 residues. Germline CDR1 is LGHDT and CDR2 is YNNKEL (reference sequence).

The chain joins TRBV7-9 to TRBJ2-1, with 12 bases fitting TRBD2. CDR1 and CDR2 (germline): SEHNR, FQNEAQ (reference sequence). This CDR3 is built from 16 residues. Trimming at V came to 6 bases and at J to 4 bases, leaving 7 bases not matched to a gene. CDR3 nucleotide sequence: TGTGCCAGCAGGGGGGGACTAGCGGGTACTTACAATGAGCAGTTCTTC. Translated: CASRGGLAGTYNEQFF.

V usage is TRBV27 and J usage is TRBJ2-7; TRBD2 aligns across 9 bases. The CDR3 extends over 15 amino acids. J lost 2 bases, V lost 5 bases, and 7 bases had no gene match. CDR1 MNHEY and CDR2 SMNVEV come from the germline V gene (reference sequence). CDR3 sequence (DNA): TGTGCCAGCAGTCAAGCTCCTAGCGGGGCCTACGAGCAGTACTTC. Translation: CASSQAPSGAYEQYF.

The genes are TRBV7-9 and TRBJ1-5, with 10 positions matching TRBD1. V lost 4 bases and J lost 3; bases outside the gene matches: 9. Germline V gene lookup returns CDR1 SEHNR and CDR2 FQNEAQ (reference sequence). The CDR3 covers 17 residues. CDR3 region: CASSSTTGTGANQPQHF. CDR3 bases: TGTGCCAGCAGCTCCACTACCGGGACAGGGGCCAATCAGCCCCAGCATTTT.

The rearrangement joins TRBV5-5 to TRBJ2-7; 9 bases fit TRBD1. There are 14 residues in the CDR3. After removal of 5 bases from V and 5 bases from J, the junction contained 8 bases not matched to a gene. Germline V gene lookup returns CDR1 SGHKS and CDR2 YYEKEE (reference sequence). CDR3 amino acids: CASSFTGGTDEQYF. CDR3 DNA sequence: TGTGCCAGCAGTTTTACAGGGGGCACGGACGAGCAGTACTTC. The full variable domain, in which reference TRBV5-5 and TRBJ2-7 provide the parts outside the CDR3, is DAGVTQSPTHLIKTRGQQVTLRCSPISGHKSVSWYQQVLGQGPQFIFQYYEKEERGRGNFPDRFSARQFPNYSSELNVNALLLGDSALYLCASSFTGGTDEQYFGPGTRLTVT.

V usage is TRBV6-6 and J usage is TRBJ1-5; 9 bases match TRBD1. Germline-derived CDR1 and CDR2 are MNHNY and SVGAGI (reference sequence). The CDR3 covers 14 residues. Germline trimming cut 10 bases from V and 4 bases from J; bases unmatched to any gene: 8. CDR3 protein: CATNRQGGNQPQHF. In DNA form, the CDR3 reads TGTGCCACCAACCGACAGGGGGGAAATCAGCCCCAGCATTTT.

The CDR3 nucleotides are TGTGCCAGCTCCGGGGGGAGGAGCTCCTACAATGAGCAGTTCTTC. Amino acids: CASSGGRSSYNEQFF. The genes are TRBV18 and TRBJ2-1, with TRBD2 identical over 7 bases. Germline CDR1 is KGHSH and CDR2 is LQKENI. Germline trimming cut 6 bases from V and 0 bases from J; bases unmatched to any gene: 5. The length of the CDR3 is 15 residues.

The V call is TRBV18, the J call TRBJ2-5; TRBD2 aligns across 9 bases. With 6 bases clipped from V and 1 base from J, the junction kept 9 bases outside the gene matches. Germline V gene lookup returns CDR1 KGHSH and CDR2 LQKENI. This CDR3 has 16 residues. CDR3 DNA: TGTGCCAGCTCTCGATTAGCGGGGGCCCTCCAAGAGACCCAGTACTTC. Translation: CASSRLAGALQETQYF.

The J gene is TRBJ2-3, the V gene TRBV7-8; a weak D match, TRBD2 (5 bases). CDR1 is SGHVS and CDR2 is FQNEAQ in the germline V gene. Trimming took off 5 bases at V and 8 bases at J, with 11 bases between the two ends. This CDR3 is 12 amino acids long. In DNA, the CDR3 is TGTGCCAGCAGCCCGGAGGTCGGTACGCAGTATTTT. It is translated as CASSPEVGTQYF. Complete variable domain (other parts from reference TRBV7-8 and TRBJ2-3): GAGVSQSPRYKVAKRGQDVALRCDPISGHVSLFWYQQALGQGPEFLTYFQNEAQLDKSGLPSDRFFAERPEGSVSTLKIQRTQQEDSAVYLCASSPEVGTQYFGPGTRLTVL.